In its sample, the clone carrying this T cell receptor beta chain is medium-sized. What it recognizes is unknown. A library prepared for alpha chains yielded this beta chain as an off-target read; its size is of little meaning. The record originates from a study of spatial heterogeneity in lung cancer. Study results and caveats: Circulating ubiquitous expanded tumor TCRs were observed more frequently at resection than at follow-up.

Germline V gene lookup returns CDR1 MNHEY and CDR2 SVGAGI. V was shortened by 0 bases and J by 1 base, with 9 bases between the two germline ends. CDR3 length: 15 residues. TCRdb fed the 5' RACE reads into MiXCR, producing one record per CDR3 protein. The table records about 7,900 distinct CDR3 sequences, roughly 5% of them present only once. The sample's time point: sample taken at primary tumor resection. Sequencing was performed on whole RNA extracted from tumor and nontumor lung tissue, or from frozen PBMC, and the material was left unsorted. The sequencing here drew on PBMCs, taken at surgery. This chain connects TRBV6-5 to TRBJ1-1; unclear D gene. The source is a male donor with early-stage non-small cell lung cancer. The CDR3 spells CASSYSISTNTEAFF. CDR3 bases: TGTGCCAGCAGTTACTCGATTAGCACGAACACTGAAGCTTTCTTT.